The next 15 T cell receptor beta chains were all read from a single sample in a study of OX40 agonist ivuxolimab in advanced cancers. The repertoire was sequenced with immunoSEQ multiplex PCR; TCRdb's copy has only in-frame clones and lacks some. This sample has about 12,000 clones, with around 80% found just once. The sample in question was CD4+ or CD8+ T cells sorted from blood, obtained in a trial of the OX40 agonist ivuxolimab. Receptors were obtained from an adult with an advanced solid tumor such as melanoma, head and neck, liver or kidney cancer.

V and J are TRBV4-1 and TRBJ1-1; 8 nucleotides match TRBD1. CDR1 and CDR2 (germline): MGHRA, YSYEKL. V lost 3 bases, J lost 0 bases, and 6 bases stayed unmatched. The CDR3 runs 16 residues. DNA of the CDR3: TGCGCCAGCAGCCACACAGGGGGAACCATGAACACTGAAGCTTTCTTT. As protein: CASSHTGGTMNTEAFF.

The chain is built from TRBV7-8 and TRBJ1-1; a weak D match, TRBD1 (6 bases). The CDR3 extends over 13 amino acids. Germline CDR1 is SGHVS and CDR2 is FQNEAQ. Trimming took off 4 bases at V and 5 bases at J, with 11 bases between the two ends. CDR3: CASSSTGSTEAFF. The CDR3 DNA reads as TGTGCCAGCAGCTCTACAGGGTCTACTGAAGCTTTCTTT.

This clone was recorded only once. CDR3 sequence (DNA): TGTGCCAGCAGCACTAGCGGCGGATCCTACGAGCAGTACTTC. Translation gives CASSTSGGSYEQYF. This rearrangement joins TRBV27 to TRBJ2-7, with 8 bases that match TRBD2. Unmatched junction bases numbered 5, after V lost 6 bases and J lost 1 base. The CDR3 is made up of 14 amino acids. Germline lookup yields CDR1 MNHEY and CDR2 SMNVEV (reference sequence).

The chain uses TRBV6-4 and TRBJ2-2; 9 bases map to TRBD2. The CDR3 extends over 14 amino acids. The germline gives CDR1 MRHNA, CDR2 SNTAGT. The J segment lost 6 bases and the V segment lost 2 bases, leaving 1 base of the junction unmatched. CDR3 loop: CASSDAGGAGELFF. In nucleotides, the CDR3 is TGTGCCAGCAGTGACGCGGGAGGGGCCGGGGAGCTGTTTTTT.

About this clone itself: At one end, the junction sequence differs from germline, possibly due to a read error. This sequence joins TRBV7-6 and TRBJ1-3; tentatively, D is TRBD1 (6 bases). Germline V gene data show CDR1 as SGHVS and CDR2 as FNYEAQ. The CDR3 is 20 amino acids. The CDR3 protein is CASTLGGGPDLGGLGNTIYF. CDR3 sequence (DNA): TGTGCCAGCACCTTAGGGGGGGGCCCGGACTTAGGAGGGCTTGGAAACACCATATATTTT.

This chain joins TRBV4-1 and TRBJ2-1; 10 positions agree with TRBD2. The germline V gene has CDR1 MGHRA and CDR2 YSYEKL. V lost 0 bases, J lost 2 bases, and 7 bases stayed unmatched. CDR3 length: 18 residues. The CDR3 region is CASSQDPWTSGTYNEQFF. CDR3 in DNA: TGCGCCAGCAGCCAAGATCCCTGGACTAGCGGTACCTACAATGAGCAGTTCTTC.

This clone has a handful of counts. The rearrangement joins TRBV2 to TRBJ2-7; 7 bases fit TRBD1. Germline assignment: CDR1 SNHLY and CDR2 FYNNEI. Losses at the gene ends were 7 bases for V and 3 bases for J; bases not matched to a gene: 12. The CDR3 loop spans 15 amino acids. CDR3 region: CASKAPTGNLYEQYF. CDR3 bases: TGTGCCAGCAAGGCGCCGACAGGGAACCTCTACGAGCAGTACTTC.

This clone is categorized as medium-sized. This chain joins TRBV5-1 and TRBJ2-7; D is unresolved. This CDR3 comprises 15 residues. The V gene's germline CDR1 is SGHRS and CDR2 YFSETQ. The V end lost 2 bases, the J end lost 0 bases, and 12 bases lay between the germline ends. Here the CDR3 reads CASSFKPGYSYEQYF. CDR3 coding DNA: TGCGCCAGCAGCTTTAAGCCAGGTTACTCCTACGAGCAGTACTTC. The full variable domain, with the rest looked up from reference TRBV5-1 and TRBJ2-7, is KAGVTQTPRYLIKTRGQQVTLSCSPISGHRSVSWYQQTPGQGLQFLFEYFSETQRNKGNFPGRFSGRQFSNSRSEMNVSTLELGDSALYLCASSFKPGYSYEQYFGPGTRLTVT.

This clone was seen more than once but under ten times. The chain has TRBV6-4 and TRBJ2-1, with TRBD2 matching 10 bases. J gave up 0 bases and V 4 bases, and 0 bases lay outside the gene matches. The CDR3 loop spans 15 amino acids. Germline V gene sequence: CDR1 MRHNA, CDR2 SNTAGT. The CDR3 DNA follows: TGTGCCAGCAGTGCTAGCGGGGGCTCCTACAATGAGCAGTTCTTC. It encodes CASSASGGSYNEQFF.

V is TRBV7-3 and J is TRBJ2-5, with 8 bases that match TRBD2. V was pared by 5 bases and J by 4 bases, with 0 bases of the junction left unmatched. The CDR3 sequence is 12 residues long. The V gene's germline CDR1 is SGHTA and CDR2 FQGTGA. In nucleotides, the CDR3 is TGTGCCAGCAGCGCGGGGGGAGAGACCCAGTACTTC. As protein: CASSAGGETQYF.

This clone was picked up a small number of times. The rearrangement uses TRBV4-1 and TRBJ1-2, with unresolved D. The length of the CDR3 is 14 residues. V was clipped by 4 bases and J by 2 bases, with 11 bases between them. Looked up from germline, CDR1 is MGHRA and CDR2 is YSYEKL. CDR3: CASSPTPENYGYTF. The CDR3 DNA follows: TGCGCCAGCAGCCCCACCCCAGAAAACTATGGCTACACCTTC.

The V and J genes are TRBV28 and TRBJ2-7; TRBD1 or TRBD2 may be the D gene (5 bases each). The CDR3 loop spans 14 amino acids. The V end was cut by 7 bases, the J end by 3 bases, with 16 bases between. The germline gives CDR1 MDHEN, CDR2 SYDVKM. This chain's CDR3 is CASTDPTDYYEQYF. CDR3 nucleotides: TGTGCCAGCACCGACCCGACAGACTACTACGAGCAGTACTTC.

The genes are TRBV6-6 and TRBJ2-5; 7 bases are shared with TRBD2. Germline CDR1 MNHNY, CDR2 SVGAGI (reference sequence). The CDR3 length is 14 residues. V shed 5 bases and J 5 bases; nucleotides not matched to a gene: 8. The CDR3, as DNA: TGTGCCAGCAGTACCCGGACTAGTATGGAGACCCAGTACTTC. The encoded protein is CASSTRTSMETQYF.

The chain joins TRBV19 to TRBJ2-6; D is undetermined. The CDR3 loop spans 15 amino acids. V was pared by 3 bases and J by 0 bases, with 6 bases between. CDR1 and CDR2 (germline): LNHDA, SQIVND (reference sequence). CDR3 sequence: CASSIGVSGANVLTF. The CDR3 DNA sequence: TGTGCCAGTAGTATTGGGGTCTCTGGGGCCAACGTCCTGACTTTC.

The CDR3 DNA follows: TGCGCCAGCAGCCAAGTGGGTCGGAACACTGAAGCTTTCTTT. Protein product: CASSQVGRNTEAFF. The chain has TRBV4-3 and TRBJ1-1; D gene unclear. The V end was cut by 1 base, the J end by 1 base, with 7 bases between. This CDR3 has 14 residues. Per the germline V gene, CDR1 is LGHNA and CDR2 is YSLEER.